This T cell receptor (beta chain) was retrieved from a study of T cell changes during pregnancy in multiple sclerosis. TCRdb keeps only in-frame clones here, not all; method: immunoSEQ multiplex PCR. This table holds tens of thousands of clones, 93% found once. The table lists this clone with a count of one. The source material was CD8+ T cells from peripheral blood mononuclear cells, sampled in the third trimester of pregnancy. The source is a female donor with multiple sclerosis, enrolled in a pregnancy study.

The DNA of the CDR3 is TGCGCCAGCAGCCCTCGACTAGCGGGGGCCGGGGGTGAGCAGTTCTTC. Encoded protein: CASSPRLAGAGGEQFF. V and J are TRBV5-1 and TRBJ2-1; 12 bases align to TRBD2. The CDR3 length is 16 residues. The ends lost 4 bases at V and 9 bases at J; junction bases unmatched: 11. Germline V gene lookup returns CDR1 SGHRS and CDR2 YFSETQ. Looking up the rest from reference TRBV5-1 and TRBJ2-1 gives the full variable domain: KAGVTQTPRYLIKTRGQQVTLSCSPISGHRSVSWYQQTPGQGLQFLFEYFSETQRNKGNFPGRFSGRQFSNSRSEMNVSTLELGDSALYLCASSPRLAGAGGEQFFGPGTRLTVL.